This record looks at one TCR beta chain sequence and its context. This entry comes from a study of blood T cell repertoires in COVID-19. Across the study: Material from acute and convalescent COVID-19 was sourced from the United States, Italy and Spain. Sample material is recorded as cDNA or gDNA derived from T cells, B-cell-depleted T cells, or PBMCs.

The CDR3 is made up of 17 amino acids. In germline, CDR1 is SEHNR, CDR2 FQNEAQ (reference sequence). V shed 0 bases, J shed 1 base, and the junction held 4 bases outside the gene matches. Only in-frame clones appear in the TCRdb table, and some are missing; sequencing was by immunoSEQ multiplex PCR. The sample gives fewer than 200,000 clones, roughly 80% of which show up once; 12% is in the top ten. This sequence joins TRBV7-9 and TRBJ2-3; 10 nucleotides match TRBD2. Material: peripheral blood. The sequence derives from a woman older than 75 with COVID-19, enrolled during active disease. Here the CDR3 reads CASSLAIGTSGTDTQYF. In nucleotides, the CDR3 is TGTGCCAGCAGCTTAGCGATCGGGACTAGCGGCACAGATACGCAGTATTTT. Full variable domain (outside the CDR3, taken from reference TRBV7-9 and TRBJ2-3): DTGVSQNPRHKITKRGQNVTFRCDPISEHNRLYWYRQTLGQGPEFLTYFQNEAQLEKSRLLSDRFSAERPKGSFSTLEIQRTEQGDSAMYLCASSLAIGTSGTDTQYFGPGTRLTVL.